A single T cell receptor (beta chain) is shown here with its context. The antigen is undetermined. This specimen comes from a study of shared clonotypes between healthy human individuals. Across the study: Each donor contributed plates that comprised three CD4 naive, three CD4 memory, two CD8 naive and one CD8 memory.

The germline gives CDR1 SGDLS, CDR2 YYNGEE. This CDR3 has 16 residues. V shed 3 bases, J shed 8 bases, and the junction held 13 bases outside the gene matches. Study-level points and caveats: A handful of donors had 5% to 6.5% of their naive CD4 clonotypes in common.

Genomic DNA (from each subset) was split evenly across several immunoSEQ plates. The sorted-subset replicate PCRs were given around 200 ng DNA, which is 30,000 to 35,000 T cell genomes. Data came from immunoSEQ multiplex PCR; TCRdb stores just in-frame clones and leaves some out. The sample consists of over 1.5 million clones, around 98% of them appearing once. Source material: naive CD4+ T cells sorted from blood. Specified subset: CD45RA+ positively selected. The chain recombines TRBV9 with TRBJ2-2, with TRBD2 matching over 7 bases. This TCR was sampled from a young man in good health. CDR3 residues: CASSASGAPGIGELFF. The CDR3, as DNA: TGTGCCAGCAGCGCCAGCGGGGCCCCGGGGATAGGGGAGCTGTTTTTT.